The source of this T cell receptor beta chain is a study of cytomegalovirus exposure and HLA in healthy donors. Vbeta (60) and Jbeta (13) primers were used in the PCR. TCRdb keeps only in-frame clones here, not all; method: immunoSEQ multiplex PCR. The sample consists of 40,000 to 55,000 clones, 73% of them appearing once. The CDR3 runs to 14 residues. Trimming removed 0 bases at V and 4 bases at J, with 10 bases between. Germline lookup yields CDR1 MNHEY and CDR2 SVGAGI. This rearrangement joins TRBV6-5 to TRBJ2-7; D is undetermined. The specimen was PBMCs. The sequence was collected from a man younger than 35 in good health and CMV-seronegative. The CDR3 reads CASSYSASGYEQYF. The CDR3 DNA is TGTGCCAGCAGTTACTCCGCTAGTGGGTACGAGCAGTACTTC.